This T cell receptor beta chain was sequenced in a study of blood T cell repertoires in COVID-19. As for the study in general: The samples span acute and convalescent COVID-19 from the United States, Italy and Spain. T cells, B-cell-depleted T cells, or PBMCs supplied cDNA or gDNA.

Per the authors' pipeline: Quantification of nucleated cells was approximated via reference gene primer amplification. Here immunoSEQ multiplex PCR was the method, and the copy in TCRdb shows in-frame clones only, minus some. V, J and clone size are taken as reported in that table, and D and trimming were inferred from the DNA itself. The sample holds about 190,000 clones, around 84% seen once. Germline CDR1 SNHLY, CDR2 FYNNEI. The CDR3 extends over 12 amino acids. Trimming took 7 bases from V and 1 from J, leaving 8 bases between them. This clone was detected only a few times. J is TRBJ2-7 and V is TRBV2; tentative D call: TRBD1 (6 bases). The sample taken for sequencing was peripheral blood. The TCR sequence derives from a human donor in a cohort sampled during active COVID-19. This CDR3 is CASTGDSYEQYF. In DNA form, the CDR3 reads TGTGCCAGCACAGGGGATTCCTACGAGCAGTACTTC. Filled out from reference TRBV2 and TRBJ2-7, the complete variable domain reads EPEVTQTPSHQVTQMGQEVILRCVPISNHLYFYWYRQILGQKVEFLVSFYNNEISEKSEIFDDQFSVERPDGSNFTLKIRSTKLEDSAMYFCASTGDSYEQYFGPGTRLTVT.